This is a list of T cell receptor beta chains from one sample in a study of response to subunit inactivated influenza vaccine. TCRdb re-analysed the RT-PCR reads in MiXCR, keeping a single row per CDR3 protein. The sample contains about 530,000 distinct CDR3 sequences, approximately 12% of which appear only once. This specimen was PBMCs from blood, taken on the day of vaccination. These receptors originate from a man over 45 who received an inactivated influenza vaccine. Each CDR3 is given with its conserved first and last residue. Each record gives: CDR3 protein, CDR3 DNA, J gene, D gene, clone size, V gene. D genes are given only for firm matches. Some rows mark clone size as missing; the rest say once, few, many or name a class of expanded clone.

cdr3_aa: CASSHTGLDAKNIQYF
cdr3_nt: TGCGCCAGCAGCCATACAGGGTTGGACGCCAAAAACATTCAGTACTTC
j_call: TRBJ2-4
d_call: NA
clone_size: NA
v_call: TRBV4-1

cdr3_aa: CASSYWGPGRGGSGTQYF
cdr3_nt: TGTGCCAGCAGTTACTGGGGACCAGGGAGGGGAGGTTCAGGGACCCAGTACTTC
j_call: TRBJ2-5
d_call: TRBD2
clone_size: NA
v_call: TRBV6-5

cdr3_aa: CASSPRTSGVADTQYF
cdr3_nt: TGTGCCAGCAGTCCACGGACTAGCGGGGTAGCAGATACGCAGTATTTT
j_call: TRBJ2-3
d_call: TRBD2
clone_size: few
v_call: TRBV2

cdr3_aa: CASGRVGLAGNNEQFF
cdr3_nt: TGTGCCAGCGGAAGAGTCGGACTAGCGGGAAACAATGAGCAGTTCTTC
j_call: TRBJ2-1
d_call: TRBD2
clone_size: few
v_call: TRBV6-1

cdr3_aa: CASSFYAGPRGETQYF
cdr3_nt: TGTGCCAGCAGTTTCTACGCGGGACCGAGGGGGGAGACCCAGTACTTC
j_call: TRBJ2-5
d_call: NA
clone_size: NA
v_call: TRBV12-3/TRBV12-4

cdr3_aa: CASSNPGQGTYEQYF
cdr3_nt: TGTGCCAGCAGTAACCCGGGACAGGGAACCTACGAGCAGTACTTC
j_call: TRBJ2-7
d_call: TRBD1
clone_size: NA
v_call: TRBV6-5

cdr3_aa: CASSASGGRETQYF
cdr3_nt: TGTGCCAGCAGCGCCTCCGGGGGCCGAGAGACCCAGTACTTC
j_call: TRBJ2-5
d_call: NA
clone_size: NA
v_call: TRBV6-1

cdr3_aa: CASSFLDRNTEAFF
cdr3_nt: TGTGCCAGCAGTTTCCTGGACAGGAACACTGAAGCTTTCTTT
j_call: TRBJ1-1
d_call: NA
clone_size: NA
v_call: TRBV27

cdr3_aa: CASSYTTGELFF
cdr3_nt: TGTGCCAGCAGTTACACCACCGGGGAGCTGTTTTTT
j_call: TRBJ2-2
d_call: NA
clone_size: NA
v_call: TRBV6-2/TRBV6-3

cdr3_aa: CAIRQQGTGTDTQYF
cdr3_nt: TGTGCCATCAGGCAACAGGGGACGGGCACAGATACGCAGTATTTT
j_call: TRBJ2-3
d_call: TRBD1
clone_size: many
v_call: TRBV10-3

cdr3_aa: CASSRSGGTYNEQFF
cdr3_nt: TGTGCCAGCAGCCGATCGGGGGGTACCTACAATGAGCAGTTCTTC
j_call: TRBJ2-1
d_call: TRBD2
clone_size: NA
v_call: TRBV7-2

cdr3_aa: CASSTGTGHYEQYF
cdr3_nt: TGTGCCAGCAGCACCGGGACAGGGCATTACGAGCAGTACTTC
j_call: TRBJ2-7
d_call: TRBD1
clone_size: NA
v_call: TRBV12-3/TRBV12-4

cdr3_aa: CASSSLGQSSYNEQFF
cdr3_nt: TGTGCCAGCAGCTCCCTAGGACAGTCCTCCTACAATGAGCAGTTCTTC
j_call: TRBJ2-1
d_call: NA
clone_size: few
v_call: TRBV7-2

cdr3_aa: CSVEVFRVEQFF
cdr3_nt: TGCAGCGTTGAAGTGTTCAGGGTGGAGCAGTTCTTC
j_call: TRBJ2-1
d_call: NA
clone_size: few
v_call: TRBV29-1

cdr3_aa: CASSRDRGLTGELFF
cdr3_nt: TGTGCCAGCAGCCGCGACAGGGGGCTCACCGGGGAGCTGTTTTTT
j_call: TRBJ2-2
d_call: TRBD1
clone_size: few
v_call: TRBV13

cdr3_aa: CASSLFPGQGGNEQFF
cdr3_nt: TGTGCCAGCAGTTTATTTCCGGGACAGGGTGGGAATGAGCAGTTCTTC
j_call: TRBJ2-1
d_call: TRBD1
clone_size: few
v_call: TRBV12-3/TRBV12-4

cdr3_aa: CASSSLDAPPYEQYF
cdr3_nt: TGTGCCAGCAGTTCACTGGACGCACCTCCCTACGAGCAGTACTTC
j_call: TRBJ2-7
d_call: NA
clone_size: few
v_call: TRBV2

cdr3_aa: CASTRRAATYEQYF
cdr3_nt: TGTGCCAGCACAAGACGGGCGGCCACCTACGAGCAGTACTTC
j_call: TRBJ2-7
d_call: NA
clone_size: NA
v_call: TRBV6-2/TRBV6-3

cdr3_aa: CSVVLTRRNYGYTF
cdr3_nt: TGCAGCGTTGTTTTGACACGACGAAACTATGGCTACACCTTC
j_call: TRBJ1-2
d_call: NA
clone_size: once
v_call: TRBV29-1

cdr3_aa: CAISDPGTESEKLFF
cdr3_nt: TGTGCCATCAGTGATCCCGGGACAGAGAGCGAAAAACTGTTTTTT
j_call: TRBJ1-4
d_call: TRBD1
clone_size: NA
v_call: TRBV10-3

cdr3_aa: CASSQAQGRTEAFF
cdr3_nt: TGTGCCAGCAGCCAAGCGCAGGGGCGCACTGAAGCTTTCTTT
j_call: TRBJ1-1
d_call: NA
clone_size: NA
v_call: TRBV3-1

cdr3_aa: CAWSESWGREPQHF
cdr3_nt: TGTGCCTGGAGTGAGTCGTGGGGTAGGGAGCCCCAGCATTTT
j_call: TRBJ1-5
d_call: NA
clone_size: NA
v_call: TRBV30

cdr3_aa: CASSPDSPSYEQYF
cdr3_nt: TGTGCCAGCAGCCCGGACAGCCCATCTTACGAGCAGTACTTC
j_call: TRBJ2-7
d_call: NA
clone_size: NA
v_call: TRBV7-2